What follows are 18 T cell receptor beta chains derived from one specimen sequenced in a study of shared clonotypes between healthy human individuals. The assay was immunoSEQ multiplex PCR, and TCRdb's table has in-frame clones only and misses some. Among over 400,000 clones listed, about 96% were seen once. Sequencing used naive CD4+ T cells sorted from blood. Subset: CD45RA+ positively selected. These receptor sequences come from a woman in her twenties or thirties in good health.

This chain uses TRBV7-9 with TRBJ2-5; D is undetermined. Germline V lookup: CDR1 SEHNR, CDR2 FQNEAQ (reference sequence). With 10 bases removed from V and 7 bases from J, the gap between germline ends came to 16 bases. The CDR3 has 12 amino acids. As DNA, the CDR3 is TGTGCCACCATCGACGGCCCCGGGACCCAGTACTTC. Translation gives CATIDGPGTQYF.

The V gene is TRBV4-1, the J gene TRBJ2-2; TRBD2 agrees at 9 bases. With 7 bases clipped from V and 1 base from J, the junction kept 16 bases outside the gene matches. Germline V lookup: CDR1 MGHRA, CDR2 YSYEKL. The CDR3 is 19 residues long. CDR3 in amino acids: CASNTPRSSGRLNTGELFF. CDR3 in DNA: TGCGCCAGCAACACCCCACGGTCAAGCGGGAGGCTGAACACCGGGGAGCTGTTTTTT.

V usage is TRBV5-6 and J usage is TRBJ2-7; tentatively, D is TRBD2 (6 bases). The germline gives CDR1 SGHDT, CDR2 YYEEEE. CDR3 length equals 18 residues. Trimming took 0 bases from V and 0 from J, leaving 19 bases between them. CDR3 nucleotides: TGTGCCAGCAGCTTGGCGGGACGTGGGACTGTTAGCTCCTACGAGCAGTACTTC. Translation gives CASSLAGRGTVSSYEQYF.

The chain has TRBV5-4 and TRBJ1-3, with TRBD1 matching 8 bases. Per germline, CDR1 SGHNT and CDR2 YYREEE (reference sequence). This CDR3 spans 15 amino acids. The V and J ends lost 0 bases and 7 bases, in that order; junction bases with no gene match: 6. CDR3 protein: CASSLGGQALNTIYF. The CDR3 DNA reads as TGTGCCAGCAGCTTGGGGGGACAGGCCCTGAACACCATATATTTT.

The CDR3 nucleotides read TGTGCCAGCAGTGCCAGGAGAGAGCTTAAAGCTTTCTTT. Encoded protein: CASSARRELKAFF. This sequence joins TRBV2 and TRBJ1-1; D is ambiguous. Germline assignment: CDR1 SNHLY and CDR2 FYNNEI. V lost 4 bases and J lost 9, with 15 bases in between. The length of the CDR3 is 13 residues.

With respect to this clone: Other nucleotide sequences from this sample produce the same CDR3. The gene calls are TRBV6-5 and TRBJ2-7, with D tentatively TRBD2 (6 bases). Per germline, CDR1 MNHEY and CDR2 SVGAGI. This CDR3 contains 15 residues. V was pared by 0 bases and J by 0 bases, with 9 bases between. CDR3 loop: CASSYSGGSSYEQYF. DNA for the CDR3: TGTGCCAGCAGTTACTCTGGGGGGAGCTCCTACGAGCAGTACTTC.

V and J are TRBV5-5 and TRBJ2-7; D is ambiguous. CDR1 SGHKS and CDR2 YYEKEE come from the germline V gene (reference sequence). The CDR3 runs 15 residues. V shed 2 bases and J shed 0 bases, with 12 bases lying between them. The CDR3 nucleotides are TGTGCCAGCAGCTTAGGCCAAGGATTCTCCTACGAGCAGTACTTC. Amino acid sequence: CASSLGQGFSYEQYF.

CDR3 coding DNA: TGTGCCAGTATCGAGACAGGGAGCTCTGGAAACACCATATATTTT. Its translation is CASIETGSSGNTIYF. V gene TRBV19 combines with J gene TRBJ1-3, with TRBD1 identical over 7 bases. The CDR3 spans 15 residues. Germline assignment: CDR1 LNHDA and CDR2 SQIVND (reference sequence). The junction had 6 bases not matched to a gene; V was cut back by 7 bases and J by 0 bases.

The chain employs TRBV5-1 and TRBJ2-7; D remains unclear. Germline V gene sequence: CDR1 SGHRS, CDR2 YFSETQ. The CDR3 has 12 amino acids. V was trimmed by 5 bases and J by 2 bases, leaving 8 bases between them. The CDR3 DNA follows: TGCGCCAGCAGTCTCCCCACCTACGAGCAGTACTTC. As protein: CASSLPTYEQYF.

This sequence joins TRBV19 and TRBJ2-1; D is possibly TRBD1 (5 bases). Trimming stripped 8 bases from V and 7 bases from J, with 18 bases between. This CDR3 contains 14 residues. Per germline, CDR1 LNHDA and CDR2 SQIVND (reference sequence). The CDR3 bases are TGTGCCAGTGCAGGGCTCTCCGTTTGGAATGAGCAGTTCTTC. The encoded protein is CASAGLSVWNEQFF.

This clone has only one observation. The genes are TRBV2 and TRBJ2-5; 7 bases match TRBD2. TRBJ2-7 explains the end of the DNA better; the J call may be wrong. The CDR3 covers 14 residues. Germline loops: CDR1 SNHLY, CDR2 FYNNEI. The CDR3 nucleotides are TGTGCCAGCAGACTCCTAGCGGTAGACTACGAGCAGTACTTC. Its translation: CASRLLAVDYEQYF.

This chain connects TRBV27 to TRBJ2-3; D is ambiguous. The CDR3 is 14 amino acids. The V and J ends lost 6 bases and 0 bases respectively, with 10 bases between them. Per the germline V gene, CDR1 is MNHEY and CDR2 is SMNVEV (reference sequence). Written as DNA, the CDR3 is TGTGCCAGCAGGACAACATCTAGCACAGATACGCAGTATTTT. It codes for CASRTTSSTDTQYF.

The V gene is TRBV5-1, the J gene TRBJ1-1; D perhaps matches TRBD1 (5 bases). The germline CDR1 and CDR2 sequences are SGHRS and YFSETQ. V was cut by 1 base and J by 3 bases, with 10 bases left in between. This CDR3 spans 14 amino acids. CDR3 sequence (DNA): TGCGCCAGCAGCTTGTGGGACCAGGACACTGAAGCTTTCTTT. It is translated as CASSLWDQDTEAFF.

The chain recombines TRBV12-1 with TRBJ2-4. TRBV12-1 is recorded as a pseudogene. CDR3 length equals 19 residues. The CDR3 nucleotides are TGTGCCAGCAGCTTTAAACGCGCCGGGACGCGACTAGCCAAAAACATTCAGTACTTC. Its protein is CASSFKRAGTRLAKNIQYF.

The gene calls are TRBV4-1 and TRBJ1-5; D gene ambiguous. This CDR3 has 15 residues. V lost 0 bases, J lost 3 bases, and 9 bases lay in between. Germline assignment: CDR1 MGHRA and CDR2 YSYEKL. The CDR3 region has the DNA TGCGCCAGCAGCCAAGACGGGCGGTCCAATCAGCCCCAGCATTTT. Protein sequence: CASSQDGRSNQPQHF.

This clone was counted a single time. The rearrangement joins TRBV11-2 to TRBJ1-3, with D perhaps matching TRBD1 (5 bases). Germline loops: CDR1 SGHAT, CDR2 FQNNGV. The CDR3 has 14 residues. V shed 5 bases and J shed 5 bases, with 13 bases lying between them. The CDR3 loop reads CASSPAGGRNTIYF. The CDR3 bases are TGTGCCAGCAGCCCAGCGGGGGGAAGAAACACCATATATTTT.

The rearrangement joins TRBV2 to TRBJ1-3; D remains ambiguous. Germline CDR1 reads SNHLY; CDR2 reads FYNNEI. Between the trimmed V and J ends, which lost 1 base and 3 bases, there was a span of 7 bases. This CDR3 has 14 amino acids. The CDR3 nucleotides are TGTGCCAGCAGTGAAGGCTCTCTTGGAAACACCATATATTTT. Translation: CASSEGSLGNTIYF.

This chain links TRBV9 with TRBJ2-1, with 12 positions matching TRBD2. With 0 bases clipped from V and 7 bases from J, the junction kept 5 bases outside the gene matches. Germline CDR1 reads SGDLS; CDR2 reads YYNGEE. The CDR3 is 16 amino acids. The chain's CDR3 is CASSVGLAGAGNEQFF. In nucleotides, the CDR3 is TGTGCCAGCAGCGTAGGACTAGCGGGAGCTGGTAATGAGCAGTTCTTC.